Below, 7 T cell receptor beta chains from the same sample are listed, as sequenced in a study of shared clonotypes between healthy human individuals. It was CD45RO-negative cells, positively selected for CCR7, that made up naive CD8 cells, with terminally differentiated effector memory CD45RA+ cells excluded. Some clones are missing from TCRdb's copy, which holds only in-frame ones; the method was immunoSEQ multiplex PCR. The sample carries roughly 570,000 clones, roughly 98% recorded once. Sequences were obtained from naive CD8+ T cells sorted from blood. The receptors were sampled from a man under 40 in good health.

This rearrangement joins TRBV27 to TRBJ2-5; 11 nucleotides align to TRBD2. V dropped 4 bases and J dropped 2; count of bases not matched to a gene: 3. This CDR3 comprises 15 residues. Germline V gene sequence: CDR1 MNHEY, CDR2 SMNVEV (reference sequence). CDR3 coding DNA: TGTGCCAGCAGTTCGGGACTAGCGGCTCAAGAGACCCAGTACTTC. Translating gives CASSSGLAAQETQYF.

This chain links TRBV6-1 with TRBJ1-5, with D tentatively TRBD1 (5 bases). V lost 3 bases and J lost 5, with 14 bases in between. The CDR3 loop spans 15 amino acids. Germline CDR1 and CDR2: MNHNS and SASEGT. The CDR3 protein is CASSDRVGSDQPQHF. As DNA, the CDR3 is TGTGCCAGCAGTGACAGGGTGGGATCAGATCAGCCCCAGCATTTT.

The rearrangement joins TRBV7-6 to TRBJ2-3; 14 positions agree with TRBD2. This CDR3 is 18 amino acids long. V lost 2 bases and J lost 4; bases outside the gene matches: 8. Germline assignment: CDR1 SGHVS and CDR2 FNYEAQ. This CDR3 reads CASSLRSGTSGSSDTQYF. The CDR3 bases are TGTGCCAGCAGCTTACGCAGCGGGACTAGCGGGAGCTCAGATACGCAGTATTTT.

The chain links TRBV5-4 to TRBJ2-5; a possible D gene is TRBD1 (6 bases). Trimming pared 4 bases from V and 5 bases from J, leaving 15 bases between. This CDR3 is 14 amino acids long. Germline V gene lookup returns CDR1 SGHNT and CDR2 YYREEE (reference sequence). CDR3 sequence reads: CASSPLTGQETQYF. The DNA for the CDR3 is TGTGCCAGCAGCCCGTTGACAGGTCAGGAGACCCAGTACTTC.

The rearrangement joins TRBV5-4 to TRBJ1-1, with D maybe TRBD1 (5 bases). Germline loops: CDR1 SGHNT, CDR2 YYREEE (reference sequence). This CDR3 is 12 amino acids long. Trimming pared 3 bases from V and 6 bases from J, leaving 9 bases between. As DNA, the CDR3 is TGTGCCAGCAGCTGGGGCCCTTCTGAAGCTTTCTTT. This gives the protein CASSWGPSEAFF.

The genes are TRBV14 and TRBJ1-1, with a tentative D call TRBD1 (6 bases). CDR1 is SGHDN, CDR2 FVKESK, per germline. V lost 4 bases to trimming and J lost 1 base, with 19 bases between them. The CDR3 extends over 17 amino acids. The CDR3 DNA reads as TGTGCCAGCAGCCTCCTACCAGGGGTCTTCTCGAACACTGAAGCTTTCTTT. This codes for CASSLLPGVFSNTEAFF.

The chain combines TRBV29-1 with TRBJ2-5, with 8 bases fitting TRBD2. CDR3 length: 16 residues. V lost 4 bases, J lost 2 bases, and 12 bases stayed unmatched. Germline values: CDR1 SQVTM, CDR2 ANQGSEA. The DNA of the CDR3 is TGCAGCGTTGCCACTTTAGCGGGGAGCGGGCAAGAGACCCAGTACTTC. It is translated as CSVATLAGSGQETQYF.